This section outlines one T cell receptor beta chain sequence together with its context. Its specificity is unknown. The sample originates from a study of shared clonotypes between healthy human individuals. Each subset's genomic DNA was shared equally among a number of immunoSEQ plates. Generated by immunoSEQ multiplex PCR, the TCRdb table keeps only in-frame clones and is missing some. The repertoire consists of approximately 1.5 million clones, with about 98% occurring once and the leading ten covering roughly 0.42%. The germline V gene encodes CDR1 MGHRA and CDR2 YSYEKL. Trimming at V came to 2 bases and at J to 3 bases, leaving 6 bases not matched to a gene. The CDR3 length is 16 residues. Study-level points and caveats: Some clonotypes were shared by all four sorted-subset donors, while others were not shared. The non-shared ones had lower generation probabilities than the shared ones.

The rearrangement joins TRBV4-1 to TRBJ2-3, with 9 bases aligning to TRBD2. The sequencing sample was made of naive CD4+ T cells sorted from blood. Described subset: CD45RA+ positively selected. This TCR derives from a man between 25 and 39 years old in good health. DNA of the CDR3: TGCGCCAGCAGCCAAAGTAGGCTAGCGGGGACAGATACGCAGTATTTT. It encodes CASSQSRLAGTDTQYF.